The T cell receptor (beta chain) described here comes from a study of T cell responses to AZD1222 COVID-19 vaccine. Overall study findings and caveats: Unmutated variant regions are reportedly targeted by nearly half of spike-specific TCRs.

Details on this clone: Its matching antigen is unknown.

This CDR3 has 14 residues. Germline CDR1 reads MNHEY; CDR2 reads SVGAGI. Between the trimmed V and J ends, which lost 2 bases and 6 bases, there was a span of 13 bases. TCRdb's copy holds only in-frame clones and misses some; the assay was immunoSEQ multiplex PCR. The table includes 95,000 to 130,000 clones, approximately 86% detected once. Sequencing was performed on peripheral blood, taken on day 0 of AZD1222 vaccination. This TCR came from an adult in good health. The chain is built from TRBV6-5 and TRBJ1-2, with a possible D match to TRBD1 (6 bases). The CDR3 reads CASSYRQDSDGYTF. In DNA, the CDR3 is TGTGCCAGCAGTTACAGACAGGACTCTGATGGCTACACCTTC.